The T cell receptor beta chain under discussion was sequenced for a study of post-analysis software for immune sequencing data. This clonotype was seen only a few times. The antigen is unknown. This CDR3 region has 14 residues. V was trimmed by 0 bases and J by 7 bases, leaving 10 bases between them. Germline V gene data show CDR1 as MGHRA and CDR2 as YSYEKL. Study-level findings and limits: Compared with controls, patients had more of roughly 5 TRBV segments, including TRBV5-6, TRBV5-1 and TRBV20-1.

Presence of unique molecular identifiers characterized the TCR beta cDNA libraries. One entry per CDR3 protein results from TCRdb running MiXCR on the PCR reads. The sample yields about 570,000 distinct CDR3 sequences, around 31% seen once. This clonotype originated in a girl between 2 and 17 years old with multiple sclerosis. What was sequenced was blood. This sequence joins TRBV4-1 and TRBJ1-5; no clear D. CDR3 region: CASSQDRFGQPQHF. CDR3 bases: TGCGCCAGCAGCCAAGACAGGTTCGGCCAGCCCCAGCATTTT.